Shown below are 13 T cell receptor beta chains from a single sample sequenced in a study of T cells in Graves' hyperthyroidism and ophthalmopathy (dated by TCRdb to between 2018 and 2020). The method was multiplex PCR. Reads for this sample came from an Illumina HiSeq 2000. TCR beta CDR3 regions were amplified from RNA transcripts. The TCR CDR3 was subjected to a first round of RT-PCR using the HTBI primer set and the Qiagen OneStep RT-PCR kit. Using fastp trimming at Q25 and MiXCR clonotype assembly, TCRdb reanalyzed the public sequencing data and kept in-frame beta chains. Each CDR3 protein gets just one entry, which takes the most common genes and DNA from the rows behind it. The sample data list fewer than 350,000 distinct CDR3 sequences, and roughly 13% of these were observed just once. Roughly 7.9% of the sample goes to the ten largest clones. Specimen: blood. These receptors were collected from a woman in her thirties or forties with Graves' hyperthyroidism.

This sequence joins TRBV3-1 and TRBJ2-1; the match to TRBD2 covers 7 bases. The germline CDR1 and CDR2 sequences are LGHDT and YNNKEL (reference sequence). With 4 bases clipped from V and 9 bases from J, the junction kept 15 bases outside the gene matches. The CDR3 has 16 amino acids. The CDR3 sequence: CASSLSGGSGGSEQFF. CDR3 nucleotide sequence: TGTGCCAGCAGCCTTTCCGGGGGGAGTGGCGGGAGTGAGCAGTTCTTC.

V usage is TRBV19 and J usage is TRBJ1-2; D might be TRBD1 (6 bases). V was cut by 2 bases and J by 6 bases, with 13 bases left in between. The CDR3 has 14 amino acids. Germline V lookup: CDR1 LNHDA, CDR2 SQIVND (reference sequence). The CDR3 nucleotides are TGTGCCAGTAGTATACCCGGACAGATTCATGGCTACACCTTC. This codes for CASSIPGQIHGYTF.

The chain joins TRBV15 to TRBJ2-3; TRBD2 might be the D (5 bases). The CDR3 runs 17 residues. V lost 2 bases and J lost 4, with 19 bases in between. Germline CDR1 is LNHNV and CDR2 is YYDKDF (reference sequence). The CDR3 region has the DNA TGTGCCACCAGCAGATCCCGAGGGCAGCCCCGGCCAGATACGCAGTATTTT. It codes for CATSRSRGQPRPDTQYF.

The gene calls are TRBV11-3 and TRBJ1-4, with 9 bases identical to TRBD1. CDR1 is SGHNT, CDR2 YENEEA, per germline. The CDR3 runs 16 residues. Germline trimming cut 3 bases from V and 2 bases from J; bases unmatched to any gene: 4. The CDR3 region is CASSFGQGMTNEKLFF. The CDR3 DNA is TGTGCCAGCAGCTTCGGACAGGGGATGACTAATGAAAAACTGTTTTTT.

The table lists this clonotype with many counts. This rearrangement joins TRBV2 to TRBJ1-1; no reliable D call. Germline CDR1 reads SNHLY; CDR2 reads FYNNEI. V was pared by 6 bases and J by 4 bases, with 12 bases between. CDR3 length equals 13 residues. Here the CDR3 reads CASRGVWSTEAFF. The CDR3 region has the DNA TGTGCCAGCAGGGGTGTGTGGAGCACTGAAGCTTTCTTT.

This clonotype showed up many times. The V and J genes are TRBV19 and TRBJ2-5; D gene unclear. V was cut by 3 bases and J by 1 base, with 9 bases left in between. Germline CDR1 reads LNHDA; CDR2 reads SQIVND (reference sequence). The CDR3 sequence is 14 residues long. Written as DNA, the CDR3 is TGTGCCAGTAGTATCCAGCACTCCCAAGAGACCCAGTACTTC. Its protein product is CASSIQHSQETQYF.

The V gene is TRBV4-1, the J gene TRBJ2-7, with D possibly being TRBD2 (5 bases). CDR1 is MGHRA and CDR2 is YSYEKL in the germline V gene. The ends were cut back, 0 bases at V and 0 bases at J, with 12 bases in the middle. CDR3 size: 16 residues. CDR3 coding DNA: TGCGCCAGCAGCCAAGATCGCGGGCACCCCTCCTACGAGCAGTACTTC. This translates into CASSQDRGHPSYEQYF.

The table lists this clonotype with many counts. The chain uses TRBV27 and TRBJ2-7; no clear D. The CDR3 is 16 residues long. The V end lost 0 bases, the J end lost 5 bases, and 17 bases lay between the germline ends. The V gene's germline CDR1 is MNHEY and CDR2 SMNVEV (reference sequence). The CDR3 region is CASSLSVGRFRNEQYF. The CDR3, as DNA: TGTGCCAGCAGTTTATCGGTCGGGCGTTTCAGGAACGAGCAGTACTTC.

The CDR3 reads CASSRPILAPGELFF. In nucleotides, the CDR3 is TGCGCCAGCAGCCGCCCAATACTAGCGCCCGGGGAGCTGTTTTTT. The chain has TRBV4-1 and TRBJ2-2; 7 nucleotides match TRBD2. This CDR3 spans 15 amino acids. Germline V gives CDR1 MGHRA, CDR2 YSYEKL. V lost 4 bases to trimming and J lost 6 bases; unmatched junction nucleotides: 8.

This clonotype was observed at least ten times. The chain links TRBV30 to TRBJ2-5, with D maybe TRBD2 (5 bases). V dropped 2 bases and J dropped 5 bases, with 9 bases sitting between them. Germline V gene data show CDR1 as GTSNPN and CDR2 as SVGIG (reference sequence). The CDR3 consists of 12 residues. Here the CDR3 reads CAWSLGGETQYF. The CDR3 DNA reads as TGTGCCTGGAGTCTGGGCGGGGAGACCCAGTACTTC.

This clonotype has ten or more counts. V is TRBV24-1 and J is TRBJ2-1; 9 bases map to TRBD1. CDR3 length: 16 residues. V shed 3 bases, J shed 6 bases, and the junction held 8 bases outside the gene matches. Per germline, CDR1 KGHDR and CDR2 SFDVKD. CDR3 nucleotides: TGTGCCACCAGTGATCCACAGGGGGCAGTAGGCAATGAGCAGTTCTTC. It encodes CATSDPQGAVGNEQFF.

This clonotype was seen repeatedly, ten times or more. The rearrangement links TRBV5-1 to TRBJ1-2; TRBD1 is a possible D gene (6 bases). V shed 0 bases and J shed 1 base, with 13 bases lying between them. Per germline, CDR1 SGHRS and CDR2 YFSETQ. The CDR3 runs to 16 residues. The DNA of the CDR3 is TGCGCCAGCAGCTTGGCCTCAGGACAGCTTAACTATGGCTACACCTTC. It yields the protein CASSLASGQLNYGYTF.

Of note for this clonotype: A much larger clone differs from this one at a single base, so this may be a read error. This chain uses TRBV12-3 or TRBV12-4 with TRBJ2-7; D call uncertain. This CDR3 comprises 12 residues. CDR3 coding DNA: TGTGCCAACAGTCCAGGCTTTAGGGAGCAGTACTTC. This gives the protein CANSPGFREQYF.